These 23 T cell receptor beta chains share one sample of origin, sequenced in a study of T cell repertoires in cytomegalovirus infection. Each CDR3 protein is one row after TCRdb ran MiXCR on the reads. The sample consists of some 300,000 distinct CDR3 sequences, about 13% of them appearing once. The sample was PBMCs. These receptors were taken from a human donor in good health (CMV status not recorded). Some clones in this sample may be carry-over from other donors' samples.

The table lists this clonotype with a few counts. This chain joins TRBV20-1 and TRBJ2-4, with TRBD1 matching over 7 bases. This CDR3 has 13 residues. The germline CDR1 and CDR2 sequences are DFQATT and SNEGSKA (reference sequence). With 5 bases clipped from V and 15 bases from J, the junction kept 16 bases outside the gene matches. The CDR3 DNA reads TGCAGTGCTCCTGATATAACAGGGGATTTGCCGTACTTC. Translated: CSAPDITGDLPYF.

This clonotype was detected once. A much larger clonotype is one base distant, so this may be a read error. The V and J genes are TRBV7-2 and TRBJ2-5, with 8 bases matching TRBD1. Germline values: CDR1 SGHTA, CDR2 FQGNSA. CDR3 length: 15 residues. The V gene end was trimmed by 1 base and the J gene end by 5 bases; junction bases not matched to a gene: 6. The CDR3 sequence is CASSLDHRGAETQYF. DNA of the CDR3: TGTGCCAGCAGCTTAGACCACAGGGGGGCGGAGACCCAGTACTTC. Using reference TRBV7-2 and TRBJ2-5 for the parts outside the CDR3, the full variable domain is GAGVSQSPSNKVTEKGKDVELRCDPISGHTALYWYRQSLGQGLEFLIYFQGNSAPDKSGLPSDRFSAERTGGSVSTLTIQRTQQEDSAVYLCASSLDHRGAETQYFGPGTRLLVL.

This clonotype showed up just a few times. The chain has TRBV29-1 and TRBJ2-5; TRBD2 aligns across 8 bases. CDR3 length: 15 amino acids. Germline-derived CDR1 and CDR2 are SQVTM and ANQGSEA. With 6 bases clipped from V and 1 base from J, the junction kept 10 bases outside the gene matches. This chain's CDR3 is CSVTGTRGSQETQYF. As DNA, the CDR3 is TGCAGCGTAACCGGGACTAGAGGGTCCCAAGAGACCCAGTACTTC.

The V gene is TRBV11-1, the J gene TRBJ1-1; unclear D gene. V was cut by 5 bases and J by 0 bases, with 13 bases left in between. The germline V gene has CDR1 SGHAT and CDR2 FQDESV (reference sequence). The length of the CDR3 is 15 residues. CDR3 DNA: TGTGCCAGCAGCCTAGGAAAAGGTTTGAACACTGAAGCTTTCTTT. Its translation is CASSLGKGLNTEAFF.

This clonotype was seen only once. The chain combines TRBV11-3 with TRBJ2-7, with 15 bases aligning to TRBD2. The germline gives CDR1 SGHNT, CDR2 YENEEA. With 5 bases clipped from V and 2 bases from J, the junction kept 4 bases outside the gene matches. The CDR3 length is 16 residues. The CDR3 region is CASSPGTSGRPYEQYF. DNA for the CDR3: TGTGCCAGCAGCCCAGGGACTAGCGGGAGGCCCTACGAGCAGTACTTC.

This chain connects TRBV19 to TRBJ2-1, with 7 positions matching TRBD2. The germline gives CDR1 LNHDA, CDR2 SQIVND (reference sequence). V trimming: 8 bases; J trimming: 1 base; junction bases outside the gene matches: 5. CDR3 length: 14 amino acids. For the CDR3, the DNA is TGTGCCAGTTTGGGCGGGGGATCCTACAATGAGCAGTTCTTC. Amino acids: CASLGGGSYNEQFF. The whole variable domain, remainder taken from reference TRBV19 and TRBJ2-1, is DGGITQSPKYLFRKEGQNVTLSCEQNLNHDAMYWYRQDPGQGLRLIYYSQIVNDFQKGDIAEGYSVSREKKESFPLTVTSAQKNPTAFYLCASLGGGSYNEQFFGPGTRLTVL.

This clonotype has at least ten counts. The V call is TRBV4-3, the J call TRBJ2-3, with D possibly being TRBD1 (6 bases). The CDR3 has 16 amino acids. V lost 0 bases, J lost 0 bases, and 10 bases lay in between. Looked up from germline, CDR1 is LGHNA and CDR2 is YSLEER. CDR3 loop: CASSQDAGVSTDTQYF. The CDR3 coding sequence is TGCGCCAGCAGCCAAGACGCAGGGGTGAGCACAGATACGCAGTATTTT.

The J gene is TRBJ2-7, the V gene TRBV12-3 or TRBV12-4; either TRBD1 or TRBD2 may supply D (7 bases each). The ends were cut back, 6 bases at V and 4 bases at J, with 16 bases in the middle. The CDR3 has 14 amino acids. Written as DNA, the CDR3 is TGTGCCAGCAGCAGGGGGTTGGGGGGGTACGAGCAGTACTTC. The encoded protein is CASSRGLGGYEQYF.

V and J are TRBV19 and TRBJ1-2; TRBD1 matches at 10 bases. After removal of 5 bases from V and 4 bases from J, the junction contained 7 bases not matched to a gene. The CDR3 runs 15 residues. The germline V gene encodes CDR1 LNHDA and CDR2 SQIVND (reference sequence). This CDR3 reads CASSSPGQGPYGYTF. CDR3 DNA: TGTGCCAGTAGTTCCCCGGGACAGGGGCCCTATGGCTACACCTTC.

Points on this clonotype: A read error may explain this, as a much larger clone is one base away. Here the CDR3 reads CASSPRTSAQYRSYNERFF. CDR3 in DNA: TGTGCCAGCAGTCCAAGGACTAGCGCCCAGTATCGCTCCTACAATGAGCGGTTCTTC. This sequence joins TRBV28 and TRBJ2-1; the match to TRBD2 covers 9 bases. The CDR3 extends over 19 amino acids. The germline V gene encodes CDR1 MDHEN and CDR2 SYDVKM.

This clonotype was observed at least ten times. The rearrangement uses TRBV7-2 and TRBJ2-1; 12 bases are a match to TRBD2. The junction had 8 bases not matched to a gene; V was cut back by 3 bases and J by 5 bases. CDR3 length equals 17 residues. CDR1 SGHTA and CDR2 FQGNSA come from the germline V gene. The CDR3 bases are TGTGCCAGCAGCTTTGCTAGCGGGGGGGCGCGTGACAATGAGCAGTTCTTC. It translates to CASSFASGGARDNEQFF.

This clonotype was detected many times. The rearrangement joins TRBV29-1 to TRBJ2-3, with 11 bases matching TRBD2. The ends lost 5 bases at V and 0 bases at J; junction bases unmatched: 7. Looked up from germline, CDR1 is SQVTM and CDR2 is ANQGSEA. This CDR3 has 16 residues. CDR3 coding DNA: TGCAGCGTTTCTAGACTAGCGGGAACTAGCACAGATACGCAGTATTTT. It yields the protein CSVSRLAGTSTDTQYF.

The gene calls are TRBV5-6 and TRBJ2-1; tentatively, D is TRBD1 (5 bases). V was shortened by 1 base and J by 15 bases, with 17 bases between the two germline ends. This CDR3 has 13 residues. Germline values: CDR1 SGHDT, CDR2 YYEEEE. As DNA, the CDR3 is TGTGCCAGCAGCTTGTCCCAGGGTGGCTCAGGGTTCTTC. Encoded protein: CASSLSQGGSGFF.

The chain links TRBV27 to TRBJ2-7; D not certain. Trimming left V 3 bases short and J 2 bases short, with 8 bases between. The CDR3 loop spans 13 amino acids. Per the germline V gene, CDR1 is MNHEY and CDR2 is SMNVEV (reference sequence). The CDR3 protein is CASSFAGPYEQYF. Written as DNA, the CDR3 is TGTGCCAGCAGTTTTGCTGGACCCTACGAGCAGTACTTC.

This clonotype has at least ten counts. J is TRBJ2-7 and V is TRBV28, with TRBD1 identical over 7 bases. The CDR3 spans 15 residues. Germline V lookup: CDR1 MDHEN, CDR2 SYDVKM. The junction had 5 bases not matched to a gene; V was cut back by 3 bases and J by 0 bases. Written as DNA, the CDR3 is TGTGCCAGCAGTTTCGGACAGGACCTCTCCTACGAGCAGTACTTC. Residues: CASSFGQDLSYEQYF.

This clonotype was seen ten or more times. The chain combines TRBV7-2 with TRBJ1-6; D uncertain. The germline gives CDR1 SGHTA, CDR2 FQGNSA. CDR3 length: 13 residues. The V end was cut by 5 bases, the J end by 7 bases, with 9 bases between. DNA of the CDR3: TGTGCCAGCAGCCTAACGACCAATTCACCCCTCCACTTT. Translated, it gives CASSLTTNSPLHF.

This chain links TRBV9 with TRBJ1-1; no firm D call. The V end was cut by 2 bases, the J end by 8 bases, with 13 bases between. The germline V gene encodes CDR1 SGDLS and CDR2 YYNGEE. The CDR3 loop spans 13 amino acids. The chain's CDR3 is CASSVATTAEAFF. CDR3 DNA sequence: TGTGCCAGCAGCGTCGCGACCACAGCGGAAGCTTTCTTT. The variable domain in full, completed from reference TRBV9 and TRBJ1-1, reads DSGVTQTPKHLITATGQRVTLRCSPRSGDLSVYWYQQSLDQGLQFLIQYYNGEERAKGNILERFSAQQFPDLHSELNLSSLELGDSALYFCASSVATTAEAFFGQGTRLTVV.

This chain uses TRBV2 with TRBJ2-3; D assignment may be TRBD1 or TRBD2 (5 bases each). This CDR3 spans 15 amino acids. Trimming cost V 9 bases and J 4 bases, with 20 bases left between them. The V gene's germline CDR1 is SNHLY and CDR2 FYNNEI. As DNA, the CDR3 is TGTGCCAGAAAATCGGGACCCCGAAGAGCAGATACGCAGTATTTT. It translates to CARKSGPRRADTQYF. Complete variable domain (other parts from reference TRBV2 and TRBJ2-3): EPEVTQTPSHQVTQMGQEVILRCVPISNHLYFYWYRQILGQKVEFLVSFYNNEISEKSEIFDDQFSVERPDGSNFTLKIRSTKLEDSAMYFCARKSGPRRADTQYFGPGTRLTVL.

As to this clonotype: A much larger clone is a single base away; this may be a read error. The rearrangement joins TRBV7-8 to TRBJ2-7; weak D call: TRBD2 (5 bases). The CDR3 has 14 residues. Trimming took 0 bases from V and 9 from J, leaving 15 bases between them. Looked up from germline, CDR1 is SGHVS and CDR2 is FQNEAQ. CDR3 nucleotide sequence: TGTGCCAGCAGCTTAGCCGGCTCCGGCGAGGGGCAGTACTTC. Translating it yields CASSLAGSGEGQYF.

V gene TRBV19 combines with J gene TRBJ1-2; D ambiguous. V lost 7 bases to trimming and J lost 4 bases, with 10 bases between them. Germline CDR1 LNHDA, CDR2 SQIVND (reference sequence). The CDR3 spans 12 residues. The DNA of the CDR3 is TGTGCCAGTACCGAGAGTTCCTATGGCTACACCTTC. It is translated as CASTESSYGYTF.

The CDR3 reads CAISPGQAPSYEQYF. The CDR3 bases are TGTGCCATATCTCCGGGCCAGGCACCCTCCTACGAGCAGTACTTC. The V gene is TRBV7-6, the J gene TRBJ2-7; D is unclear. The V end lost 10 bases, the J end lost 0 bases, and 19 bases lay between the germline ends. CDR3 length: 15 amino acids. Germline V gene sequence: CDR1 SGHVS, CDR2 FNYEAQ.

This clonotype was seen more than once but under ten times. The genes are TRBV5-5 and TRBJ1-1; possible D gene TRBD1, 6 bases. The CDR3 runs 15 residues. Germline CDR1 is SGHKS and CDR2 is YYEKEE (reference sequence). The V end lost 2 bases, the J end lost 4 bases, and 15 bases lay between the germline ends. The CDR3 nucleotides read TGTGCCAGCAGCTTAAGCGTACAGGGCGGCACTGAAGCTTTCTTT. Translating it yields CASSLSVQGGTEAFF.

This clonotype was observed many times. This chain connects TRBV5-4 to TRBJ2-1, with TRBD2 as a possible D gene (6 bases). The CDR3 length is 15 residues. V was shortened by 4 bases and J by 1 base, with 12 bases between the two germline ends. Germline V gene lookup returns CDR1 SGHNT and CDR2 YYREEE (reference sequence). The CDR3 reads CASSDGTSSYNEQFF. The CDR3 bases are TGTGCCAGCAGCGACGGGACTTCGTCCTACAATGAGCAGTTCTTC. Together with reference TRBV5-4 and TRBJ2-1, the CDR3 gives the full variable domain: ETGVTQSPTHLIKTRGQQVTLRCSSQSGHNTVSWYQQALGQGPQFIFQYYREEENGRGNFPPRFSGLQFPNYSSELNVNALELDDSALYLCASSDGTSSYNEQFFGPGTRLTVL.